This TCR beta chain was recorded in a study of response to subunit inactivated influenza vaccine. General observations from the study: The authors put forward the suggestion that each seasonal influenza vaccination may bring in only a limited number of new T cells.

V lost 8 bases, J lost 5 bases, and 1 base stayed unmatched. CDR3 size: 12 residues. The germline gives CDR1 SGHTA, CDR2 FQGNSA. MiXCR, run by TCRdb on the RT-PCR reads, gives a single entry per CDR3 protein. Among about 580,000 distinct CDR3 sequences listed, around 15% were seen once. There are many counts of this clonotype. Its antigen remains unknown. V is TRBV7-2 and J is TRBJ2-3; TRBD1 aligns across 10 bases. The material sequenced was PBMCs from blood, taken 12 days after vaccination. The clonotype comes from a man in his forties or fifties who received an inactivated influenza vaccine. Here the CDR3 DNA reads TGTGCCAGCGGACAGGGGGTAGATACGCAGTATTTT. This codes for CASGQGVDTQYF. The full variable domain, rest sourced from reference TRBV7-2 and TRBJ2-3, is GAGVSQSPSNKVTEKGKDVELRCDPISGHTALYWYRQSLGQGLEFLIYFQGNSAPDKSGLPSDRFSAERTGGSVSTLTIQRTQQEDSAVYLCASGQGVDTQYFGPGTRLTVL.